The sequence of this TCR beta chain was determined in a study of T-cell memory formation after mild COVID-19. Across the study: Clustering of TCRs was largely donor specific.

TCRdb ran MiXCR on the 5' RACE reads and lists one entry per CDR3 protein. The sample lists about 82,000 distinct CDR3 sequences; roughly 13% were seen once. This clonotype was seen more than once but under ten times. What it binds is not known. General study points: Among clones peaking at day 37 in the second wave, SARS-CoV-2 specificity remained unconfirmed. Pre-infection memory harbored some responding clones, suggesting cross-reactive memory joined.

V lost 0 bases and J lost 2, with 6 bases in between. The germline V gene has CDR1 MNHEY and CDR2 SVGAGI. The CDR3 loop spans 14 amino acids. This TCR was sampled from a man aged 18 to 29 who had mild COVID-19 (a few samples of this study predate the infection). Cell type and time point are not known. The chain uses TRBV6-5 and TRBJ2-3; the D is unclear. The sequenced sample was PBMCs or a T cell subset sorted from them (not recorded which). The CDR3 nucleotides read TGTGCCAGCAGTTACTCGAGTTCCACAGATACGCAGTATTTT. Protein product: CASSYSSSTDTQYF.